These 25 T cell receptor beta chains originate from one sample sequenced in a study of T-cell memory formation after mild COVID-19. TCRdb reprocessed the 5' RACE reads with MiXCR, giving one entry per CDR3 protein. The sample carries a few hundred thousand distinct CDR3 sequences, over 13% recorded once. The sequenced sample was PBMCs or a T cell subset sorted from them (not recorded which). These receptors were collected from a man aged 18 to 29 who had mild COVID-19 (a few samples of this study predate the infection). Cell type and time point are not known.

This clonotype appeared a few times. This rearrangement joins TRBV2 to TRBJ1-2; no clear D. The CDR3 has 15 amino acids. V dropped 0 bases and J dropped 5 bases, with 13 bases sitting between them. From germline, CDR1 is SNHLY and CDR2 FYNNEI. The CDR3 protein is CASSEALGRDYGYTF. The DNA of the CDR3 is TGTGCCAGCAGTGAAGCCCTCGGAAGGGATTATGGCTACACCTTC.

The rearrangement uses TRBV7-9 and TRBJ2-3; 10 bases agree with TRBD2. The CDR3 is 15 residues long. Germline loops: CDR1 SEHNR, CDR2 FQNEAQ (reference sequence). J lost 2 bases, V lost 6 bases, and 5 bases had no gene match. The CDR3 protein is CASRLLAGPTDTQYF. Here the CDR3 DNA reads TGTGCCAGCAGATTACTAGCGGGGCCCACAGATACGCAGTATTTT.

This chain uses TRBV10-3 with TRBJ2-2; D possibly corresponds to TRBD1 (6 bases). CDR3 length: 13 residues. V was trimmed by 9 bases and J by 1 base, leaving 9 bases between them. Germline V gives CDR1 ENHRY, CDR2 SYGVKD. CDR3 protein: CAMGTRNTGELFF. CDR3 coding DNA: TGTGCCATGGGGACAAGGAACACCGGGGAGCTGTTTTTT.

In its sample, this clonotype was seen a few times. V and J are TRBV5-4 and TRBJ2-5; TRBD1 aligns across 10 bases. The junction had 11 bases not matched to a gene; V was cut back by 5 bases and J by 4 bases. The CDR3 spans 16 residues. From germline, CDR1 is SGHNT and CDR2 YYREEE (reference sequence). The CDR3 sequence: CASRNIRDRGRETQYF. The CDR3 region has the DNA TGTGCCAGCAGAAACATTCGGGACAGGGGACGAGAGACCCAGTACTTC.

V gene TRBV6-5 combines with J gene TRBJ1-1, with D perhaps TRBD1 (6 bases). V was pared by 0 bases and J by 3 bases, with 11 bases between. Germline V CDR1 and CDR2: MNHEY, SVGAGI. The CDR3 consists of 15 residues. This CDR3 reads CASSYSRGLDTEAFF. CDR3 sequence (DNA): TGTGCCAGCAGTTACTCTCGGGGGCTGGACACTGAAGCTTTCTTT.

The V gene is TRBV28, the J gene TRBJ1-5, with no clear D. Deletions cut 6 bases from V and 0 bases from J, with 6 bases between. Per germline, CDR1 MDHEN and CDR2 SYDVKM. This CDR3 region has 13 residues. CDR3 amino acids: CASRADSNQPQHF. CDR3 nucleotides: TGTGCCAGCAGGGCAGATAGCAATCAGCCCCAGCATTTT.

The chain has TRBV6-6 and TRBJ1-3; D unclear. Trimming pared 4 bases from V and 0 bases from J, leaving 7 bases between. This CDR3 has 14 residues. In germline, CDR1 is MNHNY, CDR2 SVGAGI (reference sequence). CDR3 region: CASSSTDSGNTIYF. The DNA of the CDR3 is TGTGCCAGCAGTTCGACGGACTCTGGAAACACCATATATTTT.

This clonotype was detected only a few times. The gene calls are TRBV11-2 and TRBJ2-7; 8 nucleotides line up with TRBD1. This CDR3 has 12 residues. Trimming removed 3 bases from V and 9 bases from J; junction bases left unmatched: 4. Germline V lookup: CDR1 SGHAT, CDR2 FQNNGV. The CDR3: CASSFGQGGQYF. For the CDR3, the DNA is TGTGCCAGCAGCTTCGGACAGGGCGGGCAGTACTTC.

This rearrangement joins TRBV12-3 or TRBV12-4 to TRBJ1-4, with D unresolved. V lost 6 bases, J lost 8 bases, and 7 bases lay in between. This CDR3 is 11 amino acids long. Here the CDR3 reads CASRRREKLFF. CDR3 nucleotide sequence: TGTGCCAGCAGGCGGAGGGAAAAACTGTTTTTT.

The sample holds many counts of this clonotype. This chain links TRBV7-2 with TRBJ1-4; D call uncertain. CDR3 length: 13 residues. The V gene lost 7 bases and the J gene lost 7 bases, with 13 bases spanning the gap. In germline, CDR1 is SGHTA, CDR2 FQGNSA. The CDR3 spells CASTLGPLEKLFF. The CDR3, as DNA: TGTGCCAGCACCTTGGGTCCTCTTGAAAAACTGTTTTTT. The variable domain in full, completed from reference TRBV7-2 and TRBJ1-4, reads GAGVSQSPSNKVTEKGKDVELRCDPISGHTALYWYRQSLGQGLEFLIYFQGNSAPDKSGLPSDRFSAERTGGSVSTLTIQRTQQEDSAVYLCASTLGPLEKLFFGSGTQLSVL.

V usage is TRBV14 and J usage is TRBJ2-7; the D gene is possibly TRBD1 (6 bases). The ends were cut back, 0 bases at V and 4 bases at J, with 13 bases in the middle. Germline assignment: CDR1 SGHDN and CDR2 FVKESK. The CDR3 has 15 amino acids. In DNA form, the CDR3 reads TGTGCCAGCAGCCAAGACTTCGACAGGAGATACGAGCAGTACTTC. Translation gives CASSQDFDRRYEQYF.

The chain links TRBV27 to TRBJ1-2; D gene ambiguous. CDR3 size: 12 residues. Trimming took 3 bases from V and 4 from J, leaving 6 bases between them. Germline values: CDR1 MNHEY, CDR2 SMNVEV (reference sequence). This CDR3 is CASSFWGYGYTF. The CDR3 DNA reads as TGTGCCAGCAGTTTTTGGGGCTATGGCTACACCTTC.

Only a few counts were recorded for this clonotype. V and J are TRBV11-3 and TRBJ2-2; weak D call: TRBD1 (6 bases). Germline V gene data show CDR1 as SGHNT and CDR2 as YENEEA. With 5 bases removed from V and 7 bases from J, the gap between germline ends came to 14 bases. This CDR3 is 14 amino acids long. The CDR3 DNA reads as TGTGCCAGCAGCCCACGTCAGGGGCACGGGGAGCTGTTTTTT. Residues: CASSPRQGHGELFF.

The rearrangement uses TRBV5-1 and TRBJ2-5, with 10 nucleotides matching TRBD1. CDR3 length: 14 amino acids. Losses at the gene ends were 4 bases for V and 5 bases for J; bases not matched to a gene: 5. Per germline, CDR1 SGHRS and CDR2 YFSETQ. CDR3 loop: CASSRGTGDETQYF. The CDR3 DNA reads TGCGCCAGCAGCCGCGGGACAGGGGATGAGACCCAGTACTTC.

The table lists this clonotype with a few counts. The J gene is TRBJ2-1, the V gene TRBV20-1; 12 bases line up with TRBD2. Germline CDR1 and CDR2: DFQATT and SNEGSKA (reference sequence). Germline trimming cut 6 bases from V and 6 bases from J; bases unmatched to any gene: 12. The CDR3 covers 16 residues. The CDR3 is CSAPTSGGVIGNEQFF. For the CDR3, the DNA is TGCAGTGCCCCGACTAGCGGGGGAGTGATTGGCAATGAGCAGTTCTTC.

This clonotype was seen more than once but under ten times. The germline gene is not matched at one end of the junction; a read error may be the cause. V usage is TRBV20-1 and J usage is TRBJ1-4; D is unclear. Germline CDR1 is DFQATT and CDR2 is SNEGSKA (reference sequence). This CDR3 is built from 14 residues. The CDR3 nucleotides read TGCAGTGCTAGAGGACCAGCTGTTAATGAGAAACTGTTTTTT. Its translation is CSARGPAVNEKLFF.

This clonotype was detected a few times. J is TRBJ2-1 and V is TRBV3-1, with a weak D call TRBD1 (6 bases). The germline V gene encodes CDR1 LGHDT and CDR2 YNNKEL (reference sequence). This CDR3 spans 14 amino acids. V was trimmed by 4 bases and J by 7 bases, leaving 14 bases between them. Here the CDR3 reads CASSPRGWGNEQFF. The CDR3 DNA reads TGTGCCAGCAGCCCCAGGGGATGGGGGAATGAGCAGTTCTTC.

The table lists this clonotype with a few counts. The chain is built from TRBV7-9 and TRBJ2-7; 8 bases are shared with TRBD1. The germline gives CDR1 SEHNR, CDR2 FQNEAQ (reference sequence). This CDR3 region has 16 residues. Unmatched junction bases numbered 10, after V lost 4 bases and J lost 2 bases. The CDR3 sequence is CASSSGPGQATYEQYF. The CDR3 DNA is TGTGCCAGCAGCTCAGGGCCGGGACAGGCCACCTACGAGCAGTACTTC. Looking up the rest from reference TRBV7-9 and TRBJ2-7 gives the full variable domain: DTGVSQNPRHKITKRGQNVTFRCDPISEHNRLYWYRQTLGQGPEFLTYFQNEAQLEKSRLLSDRFSAERPKGSFSTLEIQRTEQGDSAMYLCASSSGPGQATYEQYFGPGTRLTVT.

The CDR3 spells CSVHRFPDTQYF. CDR3 DNA: TGCAGCGTTCACAGGTTCCCAGATACGCAGTATTTT. The chain is built from TRBV29-1 and TRBJ2-3; a possible D gene is TRBD1 (5 bases). Trimming took off 5 bases at V and 4 bases at J, with 10 bases between the two ends. Per germline, CDR1 SQVTM and CDR2 ANQGSEA. The CDR3 is made up of 12 amino acids.

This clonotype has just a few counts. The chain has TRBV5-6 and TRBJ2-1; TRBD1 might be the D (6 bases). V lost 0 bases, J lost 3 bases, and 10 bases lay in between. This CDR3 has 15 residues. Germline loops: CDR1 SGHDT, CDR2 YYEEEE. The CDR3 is CASSLVAGDYNEQFF. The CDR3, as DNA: TGTGCCAGCAGCTTGGTTGCAGGGGACTACAATGAGCAGTTCTTC. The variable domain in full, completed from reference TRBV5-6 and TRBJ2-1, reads DAGVTQSPTHLIKTRGQQVTLRCSPKSGHDTVSWYQQALGQGPQFIFQYYEEEERQRGNFPDRFSGHQFPNYSSELNVNALLLGDSALYLCASSLVAGDYNEQFFGPGTRLTVL.

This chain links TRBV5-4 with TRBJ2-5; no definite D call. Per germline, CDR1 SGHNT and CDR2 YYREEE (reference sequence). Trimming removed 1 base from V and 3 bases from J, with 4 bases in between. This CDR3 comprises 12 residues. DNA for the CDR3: TGTGCCAGCAGCTTGCCCGAAGAGACCCAGTACTTC. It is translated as CASSLPEETQYF.

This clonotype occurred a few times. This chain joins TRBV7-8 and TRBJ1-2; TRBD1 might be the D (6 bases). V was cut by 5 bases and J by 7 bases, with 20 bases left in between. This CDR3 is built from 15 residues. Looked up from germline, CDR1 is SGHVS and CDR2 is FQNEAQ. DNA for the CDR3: TGTGCCAGCAGCCCGTACGCTCTTCACAGGGCTGGCTACACCTTC. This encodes CASSPYALHRAGYTF. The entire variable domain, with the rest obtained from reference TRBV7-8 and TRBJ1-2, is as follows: GAGVSQSPRYKVAKRGQDVALRCDPISGHVSLFWYQQALGQGPEFLTYFQNEAQLDKSGLPSDRFFAERPEGSVSTLKIQRTQQEDSAVYLCASSPYALHRAGYTFGSGTRLTVV.

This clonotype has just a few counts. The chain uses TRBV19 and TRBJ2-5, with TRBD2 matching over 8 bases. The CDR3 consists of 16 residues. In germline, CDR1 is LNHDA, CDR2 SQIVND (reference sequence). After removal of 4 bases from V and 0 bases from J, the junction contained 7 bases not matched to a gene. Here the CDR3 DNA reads TGTGCCAGTAGTACCTACAGCGGGGGACACCAAGAGACCCAGTACTTC. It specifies CASSTYSGGHQETQYF.

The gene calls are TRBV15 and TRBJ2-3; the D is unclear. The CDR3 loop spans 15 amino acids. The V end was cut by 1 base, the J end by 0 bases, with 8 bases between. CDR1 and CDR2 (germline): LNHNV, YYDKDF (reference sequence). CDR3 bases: TGTGCCACCAGCAGAGGCTCCTATAGCACAGATACGCAGTATTTT. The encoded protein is CATSRGSYSTDTQYF. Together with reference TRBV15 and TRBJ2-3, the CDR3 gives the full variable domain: DAMVIQNPRYQVTQFGKPVTLSCSQTLNHNVMYWYQQKSSQAPKLLFHYYDKDFNNEADTPDNFQSRRPNTSFCFLDIRSPGLGDTAMYLCATSRGSYSTDTQYFGPGTRLTVL.

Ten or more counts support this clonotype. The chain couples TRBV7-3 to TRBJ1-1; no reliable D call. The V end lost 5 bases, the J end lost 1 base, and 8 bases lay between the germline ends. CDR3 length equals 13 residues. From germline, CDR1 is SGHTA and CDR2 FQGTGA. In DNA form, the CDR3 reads TGTGCCAGCAGCGCCAGTGAGAACACTGAAGCTTTCTTT. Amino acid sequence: CASSASENTEAFF.